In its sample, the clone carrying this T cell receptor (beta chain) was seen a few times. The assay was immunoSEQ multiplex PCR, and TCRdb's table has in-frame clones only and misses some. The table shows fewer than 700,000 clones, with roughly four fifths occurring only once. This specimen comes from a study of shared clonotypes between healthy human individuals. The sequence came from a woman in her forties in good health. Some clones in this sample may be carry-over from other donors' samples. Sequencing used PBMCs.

For the CDR3, the DNA is TGCAGTGCCGAGTTGGGCGACGAGCAGTACTTC. Translated: CSAELGDEQYF. This chain links TRBV20-1 with TRBJ2-7; D not certain. Germline V gene data show CDR1 as DFQATT and CDR2 as SNEGSKA (reference sequence). With 6 bases removed from V and 5 bases from J, the gap between germline ends came to 11 bases. CDR3 length equals 11 residues.